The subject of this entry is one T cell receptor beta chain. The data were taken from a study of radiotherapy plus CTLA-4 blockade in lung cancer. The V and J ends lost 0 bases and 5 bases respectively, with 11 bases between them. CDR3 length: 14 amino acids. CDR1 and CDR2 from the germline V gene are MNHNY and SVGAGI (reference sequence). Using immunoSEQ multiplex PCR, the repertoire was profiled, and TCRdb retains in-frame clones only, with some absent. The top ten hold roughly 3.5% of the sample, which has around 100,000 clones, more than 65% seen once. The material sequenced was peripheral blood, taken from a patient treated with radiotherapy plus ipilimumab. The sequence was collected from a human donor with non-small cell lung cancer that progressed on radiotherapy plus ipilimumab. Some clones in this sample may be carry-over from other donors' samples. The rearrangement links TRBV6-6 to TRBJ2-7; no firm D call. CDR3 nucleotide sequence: TGTGCCAGCAGTTACTCGGGGTTCTTCAACGAGCAGTACTTC. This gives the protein CASSYSGFFNEQYF.